The 13 T cell receptor beta chains reported below all come from one sample, sequenced in a study of blood T cell repertoires in COVID-19. Profiled with immunoSEQ multiplex PCR; TCRdb holds only in-frame clones, not every one. The sample consists of just under 95,000 clones, about three quarters of them appearing once. Material: peripheral blood. The receptors here all came from a man in his fifties who had recovered from COVID-19.

The rearrangement links TRBV24-1 to TRBJ2-1; 7 nucleotides agree with TRBD1. The CDR3 is made up of 16 amino acids. The germline V gene encodes CDR1 KGHDR and CDR2 SFDVKD. Unmatched junction bases numbered 8, after V lost 7 bases and J lost 0 bases. This chain's CDR3 is CATSLNRGSSYNEQFF. DNA of the CDR3: TGTGCCACCAGCCTTAACAGGGGAAGCTCCTACAATGAGCAGTTCTTC.

The chain combines TRBV7-9 with TRBJ2-1; possible D gene TRBD1, 6 bases. Germline V gene sequence: CDR1 SEHNR, CDR2 FQNEAQ (reference sequence). Deletions cut 5 bases from V and 4 bases from J, with 21 bases between. The length of the CDR3 is 17 residues. The chain's CDR3 is CASSHDSGAPPYNEQFF. The CDR3 nucleotides read TGTGCCAGCAGCCACGACTCAGGGGCGCCCCCTTACAATGAGCAGTTCTTC.

The chain recombines TRBV6-2 or TRBV6-3 with TRBJ2-7; 10 positions agree with TRBD1. Germline V CDR1 and CDR2: MNHEY, SVGEGT. Trimming removed 2 bases from V and 5 bases from J; junction bases left unmatched: 3. The CDR3 contains 14 residues. CDR3 sequence (DNA): TGTGCCAGCAGTTACGACAGGGGGCGCGACGAGCAGTACTTC. Its protein is CASSYDRGRDEQYF.

The chain combines TRBV7-9 with TRBJ2-5, with D possibly matching TRBD2 (6 bases). The V end lost 6 bases, the J end lost 2 bases, and 10 bases lay between the germline ends. CDR3 length: 13 amino acids. Germline lookup yields CDR1 SEHNR and CDR2 FQNEAQ (reference sequence). CDR3: CASRLAGQETQYF. The CDR3, as DNA: TGTGCCAGCAGACTAGCCGGACAAGAGACCCAGTACTTC.

This clone has just one count. J is TRBJ1-6 and V is TRBV19; TRBD1 aligns across 10 bases. J was trimmed by 7 bases and V by 10 bases; bases with no gene match: 4. CDR3 size: 13 residues. From germline, CDR1 is LNHDA and CDR2 SQIVND (reference sequence). CDR3 nucleotide sequence: TGTGCCACCGGGACAGGGGTAAATTCACCCCTCCACTTT. This gives the protein CATGTGVNSPLHF.

This chain links TRBV7-7 with TRBJ2-1; 14 positions match TRBD2. The germline gives CDR1 SSHAT, CDR2 FNYEAQ (reference sequence). There are 15 residues in the CDR3. Unmatched junction bases numbered 3, after V lost 1 base and J lost 10 bases. The CDR3 is CASSLGLAGGDEQFF. The DNA of the CDR3 is TGTGCCAGCAGCTTAGGACTAGCGGGAGGGGACGAGCAGTTCTTC. The variable domain in full, completed from reference TRBV7-7 and TRBJ2-1, reads GAGVSQSPRYKVTKRGQDVTLRCDPISSHATLYWYQQALGQGPEFLTYFNYEAQPDKSGLPSDRFSAERPEGSISTLTIQRTEQRDSAMYRCASSLGLAGGDEQFFGPGTRLTVL.

CDR3 sequence reads: CASSNQGIAEAFF. The CDR3 DNA is TGTGCCAGCAGTAATCAGGGGATTGCTGAAGCTTTCTTT. The V gene is TRBV25-1, the J gene TRBJ1-1; D is possibly TRBD1 (6 bases). The CDR3 is made up of 13 amino acids. V was cut by 5 bases and J by 6 bases, with 13 bases left in between. CDR1 and CDR2 (germline): MGHDK, SYGVNS.

This clone appeared once. The V and J genes are TRBV29-1 and TRBJ2-5; D not certain. The germline V gene encodes CDR1 SQVTM and CDR2 ANQGSEA. The CDR3 totals 13 residues. V gave up 4 bases and J gave up 1 base, with 10 bases separating them. CDR3 nucleotides: TGCAGCGTTGCGGTACTTCTCCAAGAGACCCAGTACTTC. Protein: CSVAVLLQETQYF.

V usage is TRBV4-3 and J usage is TRBJ1-2; TRBD1 matches 10 bases. Per germline, CDR1 LGHNA and CDR2 YSLEER. J was trimmed by 8 bases and V by 0 bases; bases with no gene match: 6. The CDR3 spans 15 residues. CDR3 coding DNA: TGCGCCAGCAGCCAAGAGTGGGGACAGGGGAGAGGCTACACCTTC. Protein: CASSQEWGQGRGYTF.

The genes are TRBV28 and TRBJ2-5, with D perhaps matching TRBD1 (6 bases). The CDR3 sequence is 14 residues long. Germline lookup yields CDR1 MDHEN and CDR2 SYDVKM. With 5 bases removed from V and 5 bases from J, the gap between germline ends came to 15 bases. In nucleotides, the CDR3 is TGTGCCAGCAGTGGAAAACAGGGTGTGGAGACCCAGTACTTC. It yields the protein CASSGKQGVETQYF.

V is TRBV19 and J is TRBJ2-1, with TRBD1 matching over 8 bases. This CDR3 contains 15 residues. Germline CDR1 LNHDA, CDR2 SQIVND (reference sequence). V was pared by 7 bases and J by 7 bases, with 12 bases of the junction left unmatched. The CDR3 DNA sequence: TGTGCCAGTACTAATATCGGACAGGGTTATAATGAGCAGTTCTTC. It translates to CASTNIGQGYNEQFF.

The chain has TRBV5-6 and TRBJ2-7, with 8 positions matching TRBD1. The J segment lost 3 bases and the V segment lost 2 bases, leaving 4 bases of the junction unmatched. This CDR3 is built from 14 residues. Germline assignment: CDR1 SGHDT and CDR2 YYEEEE. CDR3 protein: CASSFGQGGYEQYF. For the CDR3, the DNA is TGTGCCAGCAGCTTCGGACAGGGCGGCTACGAGCAGTACTTC.

In its sample, this clone was seen many times. The chain joins TRBV6-6 to TRBJ1-5; D call uncertain. Trimming left V 5 bases short and J 0 bases short, with 17 bases between. Per germline, CDR1 MNHNY and CDR2 SVGAGI (reference sequence). There are 17 residues in the CDR3. This CDR3 is CASSPLGENYSNQPQHF. The CDR3 DNA reads TGTGCCAGCAGTCCCCTCGGTGAGAACTATAGCAATCAGCCCCAGCATTTT.